This is a list of T cell receptor beta chains from one sample in a study of T cell responses to AZD1222 COVID-19 vaccine. Clones were sequenced by immunoSEQ multiplex PCR, and TCRdb holds only the in-frame ones, with some missing. The table includes tens of thousands of clones, 70% to 85% detected once. The starting material was peripheral blood, obtained on day 0 of AZD1222 vaccination. The origin of the receptors is an adult in good health. The CDR3 runs from the conserved cysteine through the conserved F or W. The D gene is left open where the match is weak. Clone size is shown for a subset of rows, as once, few, many or a class of expanded clone.

v_call: TRBV10-2; d_call: NA; j_call: TRBJ1-6; clone_size: NA; cdr3_nt: TGCGCCAGCAGGCGGGACAAAGCGGGAACCTATAATTCACCCCTCCACTTT; cdr3_aa: CASRRDKAGTYNSPLHF
v_call: TRBV7-7; d_call: NA; j_call: TRBJ2-2; clone_size: NA; cdr3_nt: TGTGCTAGCAGCCCCCTGGCGACGGCTAACACCGGGGAGCTGTTTTTT; cdr3_aa: CASSPLATANTGELFF
v_call: TRBV29-1; d_call: NA; j_call: TRBJ1-1; clone_size: NA; cdr3_nt: TGCAGCGTTAAGATGGAAATGAACACTGAAGCTTTCTTT; cdr3_aa: CSVKMEMNTEAFF
v_call: TRBV2; d_call: NA; j_call: TRBJ2-7; clone_size: few; cdr3_nt: TGTGCCAGCAGTGGTAGCGGCTACGAGCAGTACTTC; cdr3_aa: CASSGSGYEQYF
v_call: TRBV18; d_call: NA; j_call: TRBJ1-1; clone_size: NA; cdr3_nt: TGTGCCAGCTCAGCATCACAGGGAAACACTGAAGCTTTCTTT; cdr3_aa: CASSASQGNTEAFF
v_call: TRBV6-2/TRBV6-3; d_call: NA; j_call: TRBJ1-4; clone_size: NA; cdr3_nt: TGTGCCAGCAGTGGAGAAGGGCATGAAAAACTGTTTTTT; cdr3_aa: CASSGEGHEKLFF
v_call: TRBV5-4; d_call: NA; j_call: TRBJ2-5; clone_size: NA; cdr3_nt: TGTGCCAGCAGGATAAGAGGAGGGGAGACCCAGTACTTC; cdr3_aa: CASRIRGGETQYF
v_call: TRBV3-1/TRBV3-2; d_call: NA; j_call: TRBJ2-1; clone_size: NA; cdr3_nt: TGTGCCAGCAGCCTCAGCGGGCAAAGCTACAATGAGCAGTTCTTC; cdr3_aa: CASSLSGQSYNEQFF
v_call: TRBV11-3; d_call: NA; j_call: TRBJ1-5; clone_size: NA; cdr3_nt: TGTGCCAGCAGTTACAGACCTCGGACGGACGACAATCAGCCCCAGCATTTT; cdr3_aa: CASSYRPRTDDNQPQHF
v_call: TRBV10-2; d_call: NA; j_call: TRBJ1-2; clone_size: NA; cdr3_nt: TGCGCCAGCTACCCGTGGCGTACAGCGAAGGAAGGCTACACCTTC; cdr3_aa: CASYPWRTAKEGYTF
v_call: TRBV13; d_call: NA; j_call: TRBJ2-7; clone_size: NA; cdr3_nt: TGTGCCAGCAGGGTTCCCTCATCCCCCTACGAGCAGTACTTC; cdr3_aa: CASRVPSSPYEQYF
v_call: TRBV7-2; d_call: NA; j_call: TRBJ1-3; clone_size: NA; cdr3_nt: TGTGCCAGCAGCTTTGTGGGAAACACCATATATTTT; cdr3_aa: CASSFVGNTIYF
v_call: TRBV10-1; d_call: TRBD1; j_call: TRBJ2-7; clone_size: NA; cdr3_nt: TGCGCCAGCAGTAGGGACAGGGGATACGAGCAGTACTTC; cdr3_aa: CASSRDRGYEQYF
v_call: TRBV28; d_call: TRBD2; j_call: TRBJ2-7; clone_size: NA; cdr3_nt: TGTGCCAGCAATAAAGCGGGAGGGGAAGGATCTATTGGCGAGCAGTACTTC; cdr3_aa: CASNKAGGEGSIGEQYF
v_call: TRBV5-5; d_call: NA; j_call: TRBJ1-3; clone_size: NA; cdr3_nt: TGTGCCAGCAGCCCCAGTGGTGCCAGCTCTGGAAACACCATATATTTT; cdr3_aa: CASSPSGASSGNTIYF
v_call: TRBV10-3; d_call: NA; j_call: TRBJ2-7; clone_size: NA; cdr3_nt: TGTGCCATCAGTGTCCTAACCTACGAGCAGTACTTC; cdr3_aa: CAISVLTYEQYF
v_call: TRBV6-6; d_call: TRBD1; j_call: TRBJ1-4; clone_size: NA; cdr3_nt: TGTGCCAGCAAAACAGGGGCTGAAAAACTGTTTTTT; cdr3_aa: CASKTGAEKLFF
v_call: TRBV6-5; d_call: NA; j_call: TRBJ1-2; clone_size: NA; cdr3_nt: TGTGCCAGCAGTTACCCTGGACACGGCTACACCTTC; cdr3_aa: CASSYPGHGYTF
v_call: TRBV2; d_call: NA; j_call: TRBJ2-7; clone_size: many; cdr3_nt: TGTGCCAGCAGTGACCAGGGACTGGCCTACGAGCAGTACTTC; cdr3_aa: CASSDQGLAYEQYF
v_call: TRBV15; d_call: NA; j_call: TRBJ2-3; clone_size: NA; cdr3_nt: TGTGCCACCAGGGAAGCGGGCACAGATACGCAGTATTTT; cdr3_aa: CATREAGTDTQYF
v_call: TRBV6-5; d_call: NA; j_call: TRBJ1-3; clone_size: NA; cdr3_nt: TGTGCCAGCAGTTACTCGAGCCCCGAGACTGGAAACACCATATATTTT; cdr3_aa: CASSYSSPETGNTIYF
v_call: TRBV5-8; d_call: TRBD1; j_call: TRBJ1-2; clone_size: NA; cdr3_nt: TGTGCCAGCACCACCGGGACAGGGGCCGGCTACACCTTC; cdr3_aa: CASTTGTGAGYTF
v_call: TRBV28; d_call: NA; j_call: TRBJ2-2; clone_size: NA; cdr3_nt: TGTGCCAGCTCCGGGGGCGGCAGTCAATCCGGGGAGCTGTTTTTT; cdr3_aa: CASSGGGSQSGELFF
v_call: TRBV2; d_call: TRBD2; j_call: TRBJ2-5; clone_size: NA; cdr3_nt: TGTGCCAGCAGTGGTAGCGGGAGGGAGACCCAGTACTTC; cdr3_aa: CASSGSGRETQYF
v_call: TRBV5-4; d_call: TRBD2; j_call: TRBJ2-5; clone_size: NA; cdr3_nt: TGTGCCAGCAGCCCCGGACTAGCGGCGACGGCGGGGACCCAGTACTTC; cdr3_aa: CASSPGLAATAGTQYF
v_call: TRBV14; d_call: NA; j_call: TRBJ1-1; clone_size: few; cdr3_nt: TGTGCCAGCAGCCCCTACTATGGGGTTGGGAACACTGAAGCTTTCTTT; cdr3_aa: CASSPYYGVGNTEAFF
v_call: TRBV15; d_call: NA; j_call: TRBJ2-6; clone_size: NA; cdr3_nt: TGTGCCACCAGCAGAGGTCGGGGGGCCGGGGCCAACGTCCTGACTTTC; cdr3_aa: CATSRGRGAGANVLTF
v_call: TRBV6-2/TRBV6-3; d_call: NA; j_call: TRBJ2-7; clone_size: NA; cdr3_nt: TGTGCCAGCAGTTACTCGAGTAGCGGGAAAGGGGGCCTCTACGAGCAGTACTTC; cdr3_aa: CASSYSSSGKGGLYEQYF
v_call: TRBV3-1/TRBV3-2; d_call: TRBD2; j_call: TRBJ2-1; clone_size: NA; cdr3_nt: TGTGCCAGCAGCCCCTCCGAGGGACTAGTAAGCAATGAGCAGTTCTTC; cdr3_aa: CASSPSEGLVSNEQFF
v_call: TRBV7-6; d_call: NA; j_call: TRBJ2-7; clone_size: NA; cdr3_nt: TGTGCCAGCTCACTCTCCTCCGGGCCCTCCTACGAGCAGTACTTC; cdr3_aa: CASSLSSGPSYEQYF
v_call: TRBV18; d_call: NA; j_call: TRBJ1-5; clone_size: NA; cdr3_nt: TGTGCCAGCTCGAGTCAGGGCGATCAGCCCCAGCATTTT; cdr3_aa: CASSSQGDQPQHF
v_call: TRBV7-9; d_call: NA; j_call: TRBJ1-1; clone_size: NA; cdr3_nt: TGTGCCAGCAGCGCACAGGGGAACACTGAAGCTTTCTTT; cdr3_aa: CASSAQGNTEAFF
v_call: TRBV15; d_call: TRBD1; j_call: TRBJ2-2; clone_size: NA; cdr3_nt: TGTGCCACCAGGCTACAGGGGGCGGGGGAGCTGTTTTTT; cdr3_aa: CATRLQGAGELFF
v_call: TRBV5-6; d_call: NA; j_call: TRBJ1-2; clone_size: NA; cdr3_nt: TGTGCCAGCAGCTTGGGACAAATCTATGGCTACACCTTC; cdr3_aa: CASSLGQIYGYTF
v_call: TRBV3-1/TRBV3-2; d_call: NA; j_call: TRBJ1-1; clone_size: NA; cdr3_nt: TGTGCCAGCAGCCAAGGTTGGGGTAGAACTGAAGCTTTCTTT; cdr3_aa: CASSQGWGRTEAFF
v_call: TRBV28; d_call: NA; j_call: TRBJ1-4; clone_size: NA; cdr3_nt: TGTGCCAGCAGTTTGCAGGAGCGTAATGAAAAACTGTTTTTT; cdr3_aa: CASSLQERNEKLFF
v_call: TRBV30; d_call: NA; j_call: TRBJ2-7; clone_size: NA; cdr3_nt: TGTGCCTGGAGTGCAACTAATTGGAAGTACTTC; cdr3_aa: CAWSATNWKYF
v_call: TRBV25-1; d_call: NA; j_call: TRBJ1-4; clone_size: few; cdr3_nt: TGTGCCAGCAGTGAAACACTCTTTGGCAATGAAAAACTGTTTTTT; cdr3_aa: CASSETLFGNEKLFF
v_call: TRBV6-2/TRBV6-3; d_call: NA; j_call: TRBJ2-7; clone_size: NA; cdr3_nt: TGTGCCAGCAGTCCCACTAGGACGGCTCACTACGAGCAGTACTTC; cdr3_aa: CASSPTRTAHYEQYF
v_call: TRBV19; d_call: TRBD2; j_call: TRBJ2-1; clone_size: NA; cdr3_nt: TGTGCCAGTAGTTCTAGCGGCCCAAACTCCTACAATGAGCAGTTCTTC; cdr3_aa: CASSSSGPNSYNEQFF
v_call: TRBV10-3; d_call: NA; j_call: TRBJ1-1; clone_size: NA; cdr3_nt: TGTGCCATCAGTGAGTCAAGGGAGAACACTGAAGCTTTCTTT; cdr3_aa: CAISESRENTEAFF
v_call: TRBV6-5; d_call: NA; j_call: TRBJ1-3; clone_size: NA; cdr3_nt: TGTGCCAGCGGTTCCAAGGGTACAGGAAACACCATATATTTT; cdr3_aa: CASGSKGTGNTIYF
v_call: TRBV19; d_call: NA; j_call: TRBJ2-5; clone_size: NA; cdr3_nt: TGTGCCAAGACCTGGACAGTACAAGAGACCCAGTACTTC; cdr3_aa: CAKTWTVQETQYF
v_call: TRBV2; d_call: TRBD2; j_call: TRBJ2-7; clone_size: NA; cdr3_nt: TGTGCCAGCAGTGAAAGACGCCTAGCGGATACCTACGAGCAGTACTTC; cdr3_aa: CASSERRLADTYEQYF